The 10 T cell receptor beta chains below all came from one sample that was sequenced in a study of naive and memory T cell subsets (dated by TCRdb to 2015 to 2018). General conclusions and limits of the study: A few larger clonotypes were found in naive repertoires, especially CD8, and these larger clonotypes were possibly memory cells re-expressing CD45RA.

Library preparation was by UMI-ligation and nested PCR. TCRdb shows the sequencer as Illumina MiSeq. An equimolar mix of two oligonucleotides covering both TRBC1 and TRBC2 was used as the beta constant-region primer. Four rounds of PCR, combining the SP2 primer with nested alpha and beta constant-region primers, were used to amplify the ligated cDNA. TCRdb ran its own pipeline on the public reads, namely fastp trimming at Q25 and MiXCR clone calling, and kept in-frame beta chains. All rows with the same CDR3 protein become a single entry with the most common DNA and genes. In this sample the table shows roughly 83,000 distinct CDR3 sequences, approximately 11% of which occur a single time. The ten biggest clones cover more than 0.13% of the sample. For these TCRs, the target antigens are not known. What was sequenced was naive CD4+ T cells from blood. What this sample's cell subset or site label stands for: naive T cells, CD45RA high CD27+. These receptors originate from a human donor in good health.

This chain links TRBV7-9 with TRBJ1-1, with D unclear. The CDR3 covers 15 residues. Germline V lookup: CDR1 SEHNR, CDR2 FQNEAQ (reference sequence). Trimming took 1 base from V and 1 from J, leaving 10 bases between them. The CDR3 sequence is CASSLVEAWNTEAFF. CDR3 in DNA: TGTGCCAGCAGCTTAGTGGAAGCGTGGAACACTGAAGCTTTCTTT. Full variable domain (outside the CDR3, taken from reference TRBV7-9 and TRBJ1-1): DTGVSQNPRHKITKRGQNVTFRCDPISEHNRLYWYRQTLGQGPEFLTYFQNEAQLEKSRLLSDRFSAERPKGSFSTLEIQRTEQGDSAMYLCASSLVEAWNTEAFFGQGTRLTVV.

The chain employs TRBV6-1 and TRBJ2-7; possibly TRBD1 or TRBD2 for D (5 bases each). The CDR3 is 15 amino acids. V was cut by 7 bases and J by 5 bases, with 21 bases left in between. CDR1 and CDR2 from the germline V gene are MNHNS and SASEGT. The CDR3 loop reads CASTRLLGRNDEQYF. CDR3 nucleotides: TGTGCCAGCACACGCCTCCTGGGACGGAATGACGAGCAGTACTTC.

In this sample, this clonotype turned up a few times. The gene calls are TRBV20-1 and TRBJ2-7; D might be TRBD1 (6 bases). CDR1 and CDR2 (germline): DFQATT, SNEGSKA (reference sequence). The CDR3 totals 15 residues. Trimming took off 0 bases at V and 6 bases at J, with 18 bases between the two ends. The CDR3, as DNA: TGCAGTGCTAGAGATATGGGGGACACCGTAGGCGAGCAGTACTTC. Translated: CSARDMGDTVGEQYF.

This clonotype was seen many times. The J gene is TRBJ2-1, the V gene TRBV29-1, with 8 bases matching TRBD1. V trimming: 4 bases; J trimming: 5 bases; junction bases outside the gene matches: 10. The V gene's germline CDR1 is SQVTM and CDR2 ANQGSEA. CDR3 length: 15 residues. The CDR3 nucleotides read TGCAGCGTTGGCGGCCAGGGGGCACCACACAATGAGCAGTTCTTC. Translating gives CSVGGQGAPHNEQFF.

The genes are TRBV11-2 and TRBJ2-3, with 11 bases that match TRBD2. V shed 6 bases and J 5 bases; nucleotides not matched to a gene: 4. Per the germline V gene, CDR1 is SGHAT and CDR2 is FQNNGV. The CDR3 runs to 14 residues. CDR3 nucleotides: TGTGCCAGCAGTTTCACTAGCGGGGGAGATACGCAGTATTTT. Translating it yields CASSFTSGGDTQYF.

The chain is built from TRBV7-9 and TRBJ1-1; maybe TRBD1 (5 bases). CDR1 and CDR2 (germline): SEHNR, FQNEAQ (reference sequence). The CDR3 is 16 amino acids. The germline V and J ends were trimmed by 5 bases and 0 bases, with 16 bases remaining between them. The CDR3 region is CASSPQKGRMNTEAFF. The CDR3 DNA follows: TGTGCCAGCAGCCCACAAAAGGGACGGATGAACACTGAAGCTTTCTTT.

The chain combines TRBV25-1 with TRBJ2-3, with D unclear. This CDR3 is built from 13 residues. Germline V gene data show CDR1 as MGHDK and CDR2 as SYGVNS. V gave up 1 base and J gave up 6 bases, with 8 bases separating them. CDR3 sequence (DNA): TGTGCCAGCAGTGAATTCGGCGCCGATACGCAGTATTTT. This codes for CASSEFGADTQYF.

This rearrangement joins TRBV15 to TRBJ1-3; 7 bases map to TRBD1. V was clipped by 0 bases and J by 0 bases; unmatched bases: 11. CDR3 length: 19 amino acids. Germline lookup yields CDR1 LNHNV and CDR2 YYDKDF (reference sequence). CDR3: CATSRDLRTGHLSGNTIYF. The CDR3 nucleotides read TGTGCCACCAGCAGAGATCTTAGGACAGGTCACCTCTCTGGAAACACCATATATTTT.

This clonotype has ten or more counts. The chain links TRBV12-3 or TRBV12-4 to TRBJ2-7; D unclear. The CDR3 spans 11 residues. V was trimmed by 6 bases and J by 3 bases, leaving 6 bases between them. The CDR3 sequence is CASSWDYEQYF. The CDR3 nucleotides are TGTGCCAGCAGCTGGGACTACGAGCAGTACTTC.

This clonotype was recorded at least ten times. The chain recombines TRBV7-2 with TRBJ2-3, with D possibly TRBD2 on 6 matching bases. This CDR3 is built from 13 residues. CDR1 and CDR2 (germline): SGHTA, FQGNSA. Trimming left V 6 bases short and J 4 bases short, with 11 bases between. CDR3 DNA: TGTGCCAGCAGTCGTTCTAGCGCAGATACGCAGTATTTT. It is translated as CASSRSSADTQYF.